The 12 T cell receptor beta chains in this list originate from one sample, sequenced in a study of immune heterogeneity within non-small cell lung tumors (dated by TCRdb to the late 2010s). Sequencing instrument: HiSeq X Ten. The TCR beta CDR3 region was amplified with a multiplex PCR system whose first round ran for approximately 9 cycles using 32 V-gene forward primers and 13 J-gene reverse primers. Clones were called with MiXCR by TCRdb after fastp trimmed the public reads at Q25, and only in-frame beta chains were retained. Every distinct CDR3 protein forms one entry, paired with its most common genes and DNA. Across this sample there are 1,500 to 2,000 distinct CDR3 sequences, with 22% seen only once. About 9.2% of the sample comes from the top ten. The TCR template was genomic DNA extracted from bulk tumor tissue, and 500 to 650 ng of gDNA was amplified for each sample. During surgery, multiple biopsies were taken from each primary tumor and placed as far apart as possible within the tumor mass. Patients in the study cohort, which was described as untreated, were newly diagnosed NSCLC cases going through curative surgery.

Input material: lung tumor tissue. All receptors come from a woman in her 50s with non-small cell lung cancer.

This chain joins TRBV12-3 or TRBV12-4 and TRBJ2-2; no definite D call. The CDR3 totals 11 residues. The V end lost 5 bases, the J end lost 8 bases, and 6 bases lay between the germline ends. The CDR3 sequence: CASSPSGELFF. The CDR3, as DNA: TGTGCCAGCAGTCCCTCTGGGGAGCTGTTTTTT.

This clonotype is labeled medium-sized. The chain has TRBV6-1 and TRBJ2-1; 8 bases match TRBD2. The V and J ends lost 1 base and 2 bases, in that order; junction bases with no gene match: 4. Germline V gives CDR1 MNHNS, CDR2 SASEGT. CDR3 length equals 16 residues. The CDR3, as DNA: TGTGCCAGCAGTGAAGTGGCGGGGGGCACCTACAATGAGCAGTTCTTC. Translated, it gives CASSEVAGGTYNEQFF.

By proportion, this clonotype is large. The rearrangement uses TRBV15 and TRBJ1-5, with D tentatively TRBD1 (6 bases). Germline V lookup: CDR1 LNHNV, CDR2 YYDKDF (reference sequence). This CDR3 region has 16 residues. V lost 1 base, J lost 4 bases, and 14 bases lay in between. The CDR3 bases are TGTGCCACCAGCAGAGCTGGGCAGGGGAGTAATCAGCCCCAGCATTTT. Its protein is CATSRAGQGSNQPQHF.

This clonotype showed up just a few times. The chain's CDR3 is CSSIVRGSPYEQYF. CDR3 nucleotide sequence: TGCAGTTCTATTGTGCGCGGGAGTCCCTACGAGCAGTACTTC. The chain has TRBV20-1 and TRBJ2-7; 7 bases are a match to TRBD2. There are 14 residues in the CDR3. CDR1 is DFQATT and CDR2 is SNEGSKA in the germline V gene (reference sequence). Germline trimming cut 8 bases from V and 2 bases from J; bases unmatched to any gene: 12.

Relative to its sample, this clonotype is medium-sized. J is TRBJ2-1 and V is TRBV6-2 or TRBV6-3, with D unclear. The V end lost 4 bases, the J end lost 5 bases, and 12 bases lay between the germline ends. This CDR3 region has 14 residues. The germline V gene has CDR1 MNHEY and CDR2 SVGEGT. CDR3 region: CASSFFGPNNEQFF. CDR3 DNA sequence: TGTGCCAGCAGTTTCTTCGGCCCCAACAATGAGCAGTTCTTC.

Judged by abundance, this clonotype is medium-sized. The chain couples TRBV5-1 to TRBJ2-5; tentatively, D is TRBD1 (5 bases). V dropped 3 bases and J dropped 5 bases, with 20 bases sitting between them. Per the germline V gene, CDR1 is SGHRS and CDR2 is YFSETQ. The length of the CDR3 is 16 residues. CDR3 in amino acids: CASSSQGGGVEETQYF. The CDR3 coding sequence is TGCGCCAGCAGCTCCCAGGGTGGTGGGGTGGAGGAGACCCAGTACTTC.

This clonotype was observed a few times. The chain combines TRBV15 with TRBJ2-5, with D unresolved. CDR3 length: 15 residues. Deletions cut 0 bases from V and 0 bases from J, with 8 bases between. Germline CDR1 is LNHNV and CDR2 is YYDKDF (reference sequence). CDR3 bases: TGTGCCACCAGCAGAGATAGAAAGTACCAAGAGACCCAGTACTTC. It encodes CATSRDRKYQETQYF. Full variable domain (rest looked up from reference TRBV15 and TRBJ2-5): DAMVIQNPRYQVTQFGKPVTLSCSQTLNHNVMYWYQQKSSQAPKLLFHYYDKDFNNEADTPDNFQSRRPNTSFCFLDIRSPGLGDTAMYLCATSRDRKYQETQYFGPGTRLLVL.

Written as DNA, the CDR3 is TGCGCCAGCAGCTTGGTTAGGACCGATTACAATGAGCAGTTCTTC. It encodes CASSLVRTDYNEQFF. The chain joins TRBV5-1 to TRBJ2-1, with D hard to call. In germline, CDR1 is SGHRS, CDR2 YFSETQ. V lost 0 bases to trimming and J lost 4 bases, with 11 bases between them. The CDR3 runs to 15 residues.

This clonotype counts as medium-sized (0.01 to 0.1%). One end of the junction fails to match germline, which may point to a read error. V usage is TRBV12-3 or TRBV12-4 and J usage is TRBJ1-3; no reliable D call. CDR3 length equals 14 residues. The CDR3 DNA sequence: TGTGCCAGCAGTTTAAGGGAGAACGGAAACACCACATATTTT. Translating it yields CASSLRENGNTTYF.

In its sample, this clonotype was seen once. This could be a read error, since a much larger clone is one nucleotide away. This chain joins TRBV5-6 and TRBJ1-1, with no clear D. The CDR3 runs 16 residues. Germline V CDR1 and CDR2: SGHDT, YYEEEE. The CDR3 spells CASSFGFGVSRTEDFF. The DNA of the CDR3 is TGTGCCAGCAGCTTTGGGTTCGGGGTGAGTCGCACTGAAGATTTCTTT.

This clonotype counts as medium-sized. The genes are TRBV12-3 or TRBV12-4 and TRBJ2-3, with a possible D match to TRBD2 (5 bases). Trimming took 4 bases from V and 2 from J, leaving 13 bases between them. CDR3 length equals 15 residues. The chain's CDR3 is CASSSARDFTDTQYF. CDR3 bases: TGTGCCAGCAGTTCAGCCCGGGATTTCACAGATACGCAGTATTTT.

With regard to this clonotype: A junction boundary mismatches the germline segment, possibly from a read error. The rearrangement joins TRBV6-1 to TRBJ1-1; TRBD1 might be the D (6 bases). Germline V gene lookup returns CDR1 MNHNS and CDR2 SASEGT. CDR3 size: 14 residues. The CDR3 DNA reads as TGTGCCAGCACCTGGAGGGGGGCGGGGACTGAATCTTTCTTT. As protein: CASTWRGAGTESFF.